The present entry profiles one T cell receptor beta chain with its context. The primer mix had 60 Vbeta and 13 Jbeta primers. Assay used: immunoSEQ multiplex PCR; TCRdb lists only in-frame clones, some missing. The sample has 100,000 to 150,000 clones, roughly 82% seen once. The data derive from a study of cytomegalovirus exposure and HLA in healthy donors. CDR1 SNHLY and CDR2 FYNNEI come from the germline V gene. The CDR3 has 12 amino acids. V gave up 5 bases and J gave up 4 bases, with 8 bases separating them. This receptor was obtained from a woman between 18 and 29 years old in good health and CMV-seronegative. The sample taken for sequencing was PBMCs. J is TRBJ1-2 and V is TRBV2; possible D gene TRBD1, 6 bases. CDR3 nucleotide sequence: TGTGCCAGCAGTACGGACAGCTATGGCTACACCTTC. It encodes CASSTDSYGYTF. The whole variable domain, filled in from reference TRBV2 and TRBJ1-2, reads EPEVTQTPSHQVTQMGQEVILRCVPISNHLYFYWYRQILGQKVEFLVSFYNNEISEKSEIFDDQFSVERPDGSNFTLKIRSTKLEDSAMYFCASSTDSYGYTFGSGTRLTVV.